This TCR beta chain was captured by sequencing in a study of cytomegalovirus exposure and HLA in healthy donors. Findings and limits, study-wide: Cytomegalovirus-associated status was assigned to 164 TCR beta chains.

The PCR made use of 60 Vbeta and 13 Jbeta primers. Only in-frame clones appear in the TCRdb table, and some are missing; sequencing was by immunoSEQ multiplex PCR. The sample contains roughly 200,000 clones, approximately 80% of which appear only once. In the case of this clone: Its antigen is unidentified.

CDR3 length: 13 residues. Looked up from germline, CDR1 is SGHRS and CDR2 is YFSETQ. Between the trimmed V and J ends, which lost 0 bases and 4 bases, there was a span of 5 bases. This clonotype was obtained from a boy between 10 and 17 years old in good health and CMV-seronegative. Sequencing was performed on PBMCs. The rearrangement joins TRBV5-1 to TRBJ1-5; no firm D call. The CDR3 region has the DNA TGCGCCAGCAGCTTGGACGGGAATCAGCCCCAGCATTTT. Translation gives CASSLDGNQPQHF.